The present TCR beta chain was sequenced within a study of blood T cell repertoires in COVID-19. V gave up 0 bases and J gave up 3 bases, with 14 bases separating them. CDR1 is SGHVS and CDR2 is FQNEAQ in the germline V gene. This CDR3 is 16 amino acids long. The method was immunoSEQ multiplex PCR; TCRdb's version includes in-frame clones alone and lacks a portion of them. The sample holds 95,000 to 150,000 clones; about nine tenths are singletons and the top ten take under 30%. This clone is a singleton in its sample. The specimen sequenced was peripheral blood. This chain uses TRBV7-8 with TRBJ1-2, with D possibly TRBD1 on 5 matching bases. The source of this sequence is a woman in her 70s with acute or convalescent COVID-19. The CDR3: CASSLAGKGADYGYTF. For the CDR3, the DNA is TGTGCCAGCAGCTTAGCGGGGAAAGGGGCAGACTATGGCTACACCTTC.